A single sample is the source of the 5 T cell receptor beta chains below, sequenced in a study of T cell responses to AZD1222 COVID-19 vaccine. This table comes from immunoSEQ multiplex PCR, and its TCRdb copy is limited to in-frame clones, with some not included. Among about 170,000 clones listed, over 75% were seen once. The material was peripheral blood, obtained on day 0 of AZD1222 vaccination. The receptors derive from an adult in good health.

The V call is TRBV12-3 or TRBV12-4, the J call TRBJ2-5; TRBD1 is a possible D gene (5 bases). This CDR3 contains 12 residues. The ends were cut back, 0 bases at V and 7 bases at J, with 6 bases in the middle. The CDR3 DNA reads TGTGCCAGCAGTTTAGCGCAGGGGACCCAGTACTTC. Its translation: CASSLAQGTQYF.

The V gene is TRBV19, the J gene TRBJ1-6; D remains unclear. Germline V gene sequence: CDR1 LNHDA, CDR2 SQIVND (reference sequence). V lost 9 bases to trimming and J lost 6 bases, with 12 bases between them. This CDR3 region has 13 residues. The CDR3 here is CASKDPINSPLHF. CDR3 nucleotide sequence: TGTGCCAGCAAGGACCCAATTAATTCACCCCTCCACTTT.

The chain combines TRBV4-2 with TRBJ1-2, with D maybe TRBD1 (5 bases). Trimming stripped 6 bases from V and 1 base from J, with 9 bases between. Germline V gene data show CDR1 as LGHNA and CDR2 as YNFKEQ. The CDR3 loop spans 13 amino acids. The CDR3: CASRKTDNYGYTF. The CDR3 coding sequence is TGTGCCAGCAGAAAGACAGATAACTATGGCTACACCTTC.

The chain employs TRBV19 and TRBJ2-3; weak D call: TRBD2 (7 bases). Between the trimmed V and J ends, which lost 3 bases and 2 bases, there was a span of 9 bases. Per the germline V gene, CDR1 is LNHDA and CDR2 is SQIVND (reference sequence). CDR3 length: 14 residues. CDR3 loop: CASSMGGATDTQYF. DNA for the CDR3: TGTGCCAGTAGTATGGGGGGGGCCACAGATACGCAGTATTTT.

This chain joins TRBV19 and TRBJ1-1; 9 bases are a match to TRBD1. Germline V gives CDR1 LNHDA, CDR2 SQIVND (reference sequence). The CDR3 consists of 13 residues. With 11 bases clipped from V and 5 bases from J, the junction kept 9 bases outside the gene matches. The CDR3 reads CAGKDRGGTEAFF. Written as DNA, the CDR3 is TGTGCCGGAAAGGACAGGGGAGGTACTGAAGCTTTCTTT. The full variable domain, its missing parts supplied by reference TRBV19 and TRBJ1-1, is DGGITQSPKYLFRKEGQNVTLSCEQNLNHDAMYWYRQDPGQGLRLIYYSQIVNDFQKGDIAEGYSVSREKKESFPLTVTSAQKNPTAFYLCAGKDRGGTEAFFGQGTRLTVV.